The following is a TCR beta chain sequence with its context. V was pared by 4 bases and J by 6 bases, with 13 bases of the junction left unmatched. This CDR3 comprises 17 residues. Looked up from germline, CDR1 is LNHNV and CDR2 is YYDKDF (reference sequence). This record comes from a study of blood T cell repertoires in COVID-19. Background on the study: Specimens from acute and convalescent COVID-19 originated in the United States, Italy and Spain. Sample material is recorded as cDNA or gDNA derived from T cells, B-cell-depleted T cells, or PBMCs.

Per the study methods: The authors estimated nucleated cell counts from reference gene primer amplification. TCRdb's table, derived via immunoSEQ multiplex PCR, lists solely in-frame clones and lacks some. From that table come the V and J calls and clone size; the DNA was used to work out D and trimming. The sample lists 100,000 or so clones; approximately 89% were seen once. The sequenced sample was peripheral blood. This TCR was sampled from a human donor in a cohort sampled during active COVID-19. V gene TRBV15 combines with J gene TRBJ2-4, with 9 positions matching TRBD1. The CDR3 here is CATSITYSRTGVNIQYF. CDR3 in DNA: TGTGCCACCAGCATAACGTACTCAAGGACAGGGGTAAACATTCAGTACTTC.